The 9 T cell receptor beta chains below were found in one sample sequenced in a study of blood T cell repertoires in COVID-19. Profiling relied on immunoSEQ multiplex PCR, and the TCRdb table lists in-frame clones only, not all of them. The sample lists about 160,000 clones, over 80% occurring once. Sequenced: peripheral blood. The receptor set was obtained from a woman in her forties or fifties with acute or convalescent COVID-19.

This sequence joins TRBV18 and TRBJ2-1, with D tentatively TRBD2 (5 bases). The CDR3 sequence is 16 residues long. Trimming cost V 2 bases and J 4 bases, with 15 bases left between them. CDR1 and CDR2 from the germline V gene are KGHSH and LQKENI. The CDR3 loop reads CASSPNLARVYNEQFF. The CDR3 DNA follows: TGTGCCAGCTCACCAAATTTAGCGAGAGTTTACAATGAGCAGTTCTTC.

This clone was observed once. The chain recombines TRBV6-2 or TRBV6-3 with TRBJ2-3, with 7 bases matching TRBD2. Germline lookup yields CDR1 MNHEY and CDR2 SVGEGT. Trimming at V came to 6 bases and at J to 0 bases, leaving 15 bases not matched to a gene. The CDR3 runs to 18 residues. The CDR3 DNA follows: TGTGCCAGCAGCCCAAGCGGACTAGAATCGTATAGCACAGATACGCAGTATTTT. Translated: CASSPSGLESYSTDTQYF.

This chain links TRBV7-9 with TRBJ2-7; D is possibly TRBD2 (5 bases). This CDR3 region has 15 residues. The V gene lost 5 bases and the J gene lost 0 bases, with 14 bases spanning the gap. Germline-derived CDR1 and CDR2 are SEHNR and FQNEAQ (reference sequence). The CDR3 bases are TGTGCCAGCAGCCCCGCCGTGGCGGGCTCCTACGAGCAGTACTTC. Translating gives CASSPAVAGSYEQYF.

The chain has TRBV29-1 and TRBJ1-2; D is undetermined. CDR1 is SQVTM and CDR2 is ANQGSEA in the germline V gene. V was shortened by 3 bases and J by 6 bases, with 17 bases between the two germline ends. The CDR3 sequence is 14 residues long. The CDR3 here is CSVEQLRWQNGYTF. The DNA of the CDR3 is TGCAGCGTTGAGCAGTTGCGGTGGCAAAATGGCTACACCTTC.

J is TRBJ2-1 and V is TRBV5-5; the match to TRBD1 covers 8 bases. Germline V gene sequence: CDR1 SGHKS, CDR2 YYEKEE (reference sequence). The CDR3 is 18 amino acids. J gave up 2 bases and V 1 base, and 11 bases lay outside the gene matches. CDR3 in DNA: TGTGCCAGCAGCTTGTATGTGACAGGGGTCACTACCTACAATGAGCAGTTCTTC. It encodes CASSLYVTGVTTYNEQFF. The full variable domain, its missing parts supplied by reference TRBV5-5 and TRBJ2-1, is DAGVTQSPTHLIKTRGQQVTLRCSPISGHKSVSWYQQVLGQGPQFIFQYYEKEERGRGNFPDRFSARQFPNYSSELNVNALLLGDSALYLCASSLYVTGVTTYNEQFFGPGTRLTVL.

V and J are TRBV5-6 and TRBJ2-5; a possible D gene is TRBD2 (6 bases). The V end was cut by 4 bases, the J end by 5 bases, with 15 bases between. CDR3 size: 14 residues. Germline V gene sequence: CDR1 SGHDT, CDR2 YYEEEE. CDR3 nucleotides: TGTGCCAGCAGCCTGGGACTCAATGGGGAGACCCAGTACTTC. It yields the protein CASSLGLNGETQYF.

This chain connects TRBV19 to TRBJ1-5; the D gene is possibly TRBD1 (5 bases). The CDR3 runs to 12 residues. The V end was cut by 10 bases, the J end by 4 bases, with 11 bases between. Germline CDR1 reads LNHDA; CDR2 reads SQIVND (reference sequence). The CDR3: CATRQGNQPQHF. The CDR3 nucleotides read TGTGCCACCCGGCAGGGAAATCAGCCCCAGCATTTT. The full variable domain, in which reference TRBV19 and TRBJ1-5 provide the parts outside the CDR3, is DGGITQSPKYLFRKEGQNVTLSCEQNLNHDAMYWYRQDPGQGLRLIYYSQIVNDFQKGDIAEGYSVSREKKESFPLTVTSAQKNPTAFYLCATRQGNQPQHFGDGTRLSIL.

CDR3 amino acids: CASSESTRVGREDTGELFF. DNA for the CDR3: TGCGCCAGCAGTGAGTCGACTCGAGTGGGCAGGGAAGACACCGGGGAGCTGTTTTTT. The genes are TRBV10-1 and TRBJ2-2; D is possibly TRBD1 (5 bases). The CDR3 contains 19 residues. Per the germline V gene, CDR1 is WNHNN and CDR2 is SYGVQD (reference sequence). Trimming removed 0 bases from V and 3 bases from J, with 20 bases in between.

The chain is built from TRBV3-1 (or the pseudogene TRBV3-2) and TRBJ2-3; perhaps TRBD2 as D (5 bases). CDR1 and CDR2 (germline): LGHDT, YNNKEL (reference sequence). V was shortened by 1 base and J by 2 bases, with 13 bases between the two germline ends. This CDR3 contains 16 residues. DNA of the CDR3: TGTGCCAGCAGCCAAGGAGGGAGTGACTTCACAGATACGCAGTATTTT. Protein sequence: CASSQGGSDFTDTQYF.